The 21 T cell receptor beta chains listed next were all sequenced from one sample in a study of T cell responses to AZD1222 COVID-19 vaccine. Measured with immunoSEQ multiplex PCR; TCRdb has only the in-frame clones, and not every one. Of 120,000 to 150,000 clones in the sample, roughly 80% were seen once. Sequenced here: peripheral blood, sampled on day 0 of MenACWY control vaccination. These receptors originate from an adult in good health.

CDR3 bases: TGTGCCTGGAGTATGGGTGGGGGGCTTGAGCAGTTCTTC. Protein sequence: CAWSMGGGLEQFF. This rearrangement joins TRBV30 to TRBJ2-1, with D perhaps given as TRBD1 or TRBD2 (6 bases each). V was shortened by 2 bases and J by 9 bases, with 14 bases between the two germline ends. CDR1 is GTSNPN and CDR2 is SVGIG in the germline V gene (reference sequence). The CDR3 runs 13 residues.

The rearrangement joins TRBV7-9 to TRBJ2-3; D possibly corresponds to TRBD2 (5 bases). Trimming stripped 5 bases from V and 0 bases from J, with 15 bases between. CDR1 is SEHNR, CDR2 FQNEAQ, per germline (reference sequence). CDR3 length equals 16 residues. Here the CDR3 DNA reads TGTGCCAGCAGCCTTACTAGGGCGGACAGCACAGATACGCAGTATTTT. This translates into CASSLTRADSTDTQYF. The variable domain in full, completed from reference TRBV7-9 and TRBJ2-3, reads DTGVSQNPRHKITKRGQNVTFRCDPISEHNRLYWYRQTLGQGPEFLTYFQNEAQLEKSRLLSDRFSAERPKGSFSTLEIQRTEQGDSAMYLCASSLTRADSTDTQYFGPGTRLTVL.

The chain couples TRBV28 to TRBJ1-6; unclear D gene. Trimming took 3 bases from V and 4 from J, leaving 13 bases between them. CDR1 MDHEN and CDR2 SYDVKM come from the germline V gene. CDR3 length: 16 amino acids. The CDR3 sequence: CASSFGVGSYNSPLHF. The CDR3 bases are TGTGCCAGCAGTTTCGGGGTAGGGTCTTATAATTCACCCCTCCACTTT.

The chain combines TRBV6-5 with TRBJ1-4, with TRBD1 matching over 7 bases. J lost 4 bases, V lost 2 bases, and 4 bases had no gene match. Germline lookup yields CDR1 MNHEY and CDR2 SVGAGI. The CDR3 is 15 residues long. Written as DNA, the CDR3 is TGTGCCAGCAGTTACGGGACAGCGAGTAATGAAAAACTGTTTTTT. The encoded protein is CASSYGTASNEKLFF.

This clone has only one observation. The chain joins TRBV27 to TRBJ1-1; D not resolved. The CDR3 sequence is 15 residues long. V lost 5 bases and J lost 1, with 14 bases in between. Germline V gives CDR1 MNHEY, CDR2 SMNVEV (reference sequence). CDR3 amino acids: CASSPSYSTNTEAFF. DNA for the CDR3: TGTGCCAGCAGTCCGTCCTATAGTACGAACACTGAAGCTTTCTTT.

The genes are TRBV10-2 and TRBJ1-2, with D possibly being TRBD1 (6 bases). The CDR3 is made up of 14 amino acids. Germline values: CDR1 WSHSY, CDR2 SAAADI. V lost 0 bases, J lost 8 bases, and 13 bases lay in between. CDR3 sequence (DNA): TGCGCCAGCAGTGAGTCGAGACAGGCGGGCGGCTACACCTTC. Protein product: CASSESRQAGGYTF.

The genes are TRBV19 and TRBJ2-2; 8 positions agree with TRBD2. This CDR3 is built from 15 residues. The junction had 3 bases not matched to a gene; V was cut back by 5 bases and J by 1 base. Germline assignment: CDR1 LNHDA and CDR2 SQIVND (reference sequence). CDR3 in amino acids: CASSRLAGNTGELFF. The CDR3 nucleotides read TGTGCCAGTAGTCGCCTAGCGGGGAACACCGGGGAGCTGTTTTTT. Using reference TRBV19 and TRBJ2-2 for the parts outside the CDR3, the full variable domain is DGGITQSPKYLFRKEGQNVTLSCEQNLNHDAMYWYRQDPGQGLRLIYYSQIVNDFQKGDIAEGYSVSREKKESFPLTVTSAQKNPTAFYLCASSRLAGNTGELFFGEGSRLTVL.

Only a few counts were recorded for this clone. The CDR3 DNA follows: TGTGCCAGCAGTCCGATACAGGGGAACGGCTATGGCTACACCTTC. Residues: CASSPIQGNGYGYTF. The gene calls are TRBV27 and TRBJ1-2; 7 bases agree with TRBD1. Unmatched junction bases numbered 10, after V lost 5 bases and J lost 4 bases. CDR3 size: 15 residues. The germline V gene encodes CDR1 MNHEY and CDR2 SMNVEV (reference sequence).

This rearrangement joins TRBV11-2 to TRBJ2-2, with D hard to call. This CDR3 region has 13 residues. The germline V gene has CDR1 SGHAT and CDR2 FQNNGV. V dropped 5 bases and J dropped 6 bases, with 10 bases sitting between them. For the CDR3, the DNA is TGTGCCAGCAGCCCTGGGGTATCCGGGGAGCTGTTTTTT. Translating it yields CASSPGVSGELFF.

This clone has a single count. The chain recombines TRBV2 with TRBJ2-5; 7 nucleotides agree with TRBD1. Germline CDR1 reads SNHLY; CDR2 reads FYNNEI. V trimming: 6 bases; J trimming: 3 bases; junction bases outside the gene matches: 4. The CDR3 runs to 13 residues. For the CDR3, the DNA is TGTGCCAGCAGGAGGGGGCGAGAAGAGACCCAGTACTTC. Encoded protein: CASRRGREETQYF.

This clone was detected a few times. Other DNA sequences in this specimen translate into the identical CDR3. V gene TRBV20-1 combines with J gene TRBJ2-5; D is unclear. V lost 2 bases, J lost 5 bases, and 3 bases lay in between. Per germline, CDR1 DFQATT and CDR2 SNEGSKA (reference sequence). CDR3 length: 10 amino acids. In DNA form, the CDR3 reads TGCAGTGCTAGAAGGGAGACCCAGTACTTC. It yields the protein CSARRETQYF.

The rearrangement links TRBV7-8 to TRBJ2-1; D possibly uses TRBD1 or TRBD2 (5 bases each). V was cut by 5 bases and J by 7 bases, with 21 bases left in between. The CDR3 has 16 amino acids. Germline V gene sequence: CDR1 SGHVS, CDR2 FQNEAQ. The CDR3 DNA reads as TGTGCCAGCAGCGAACTTAGAGGGGACCCCATTAATGAGCAGTTCTTC. Protein sequence: CASSELRGDPINEQFF. The full variable domain, completed using reference TRBV7-8 and TRBJ2-1, is GAGVSQSPRYKVAKRGQDVALRCDPISGHVSLFWYQQALGQGPEFLTYFQNEAQLDKSGLPSDRFFAERPEGSVSTLKIQRTQQEDSAVYLCASSELRGDPINEQFFGPGTRLTVL.

This sequence joins TRBV7-3 and TRBJ2-5; 7 bases line up with TRBD2. J lost 5 bases, V lost 5 bases, and 5 bases had no gene match. The CDR3 is made up of 13 amino acids. From germline, CDR1 is SGHTA and CDR2 FQGTGA. This chain's CDR3 is CASSLGGGETQYF. The CDR3 nucleotides read TGTGCCAGCAGCCTTGGGGGAGGGGAGACCCAGTACTTC.

V gene TRBV15 combines with J gene TRBJ1-5; no reliable D call. Germline assignment: CDR1 LNHNV and CDR2 YYDKDF (reference sequence). The CDR3 is made up of 18 amino acids. The V end lost 0 bases, the J end lost 4 bases, and 19 bases lay between the germline ends. The CDR3 sequence: CATSRDIFEVGSNQPQHF. Written as DNA, the CDR3 is TGTGCCACCAGCAGAGATATCTTTGAAGTTGGTTCTAATCAGCCCCAGCATTTT.

In DNA, the CDR3 is TGTGCCAGCAGTTCCGGACGAGTTGAAAAACTGTTTTTT. Translation gives CASSSGRVEKLFF. The chain carries TRBV27 and TRBJ1-4, with D unclear. Germline assignment: CDR1 MNHEY and CDR2 SMNVEV (reference sequence). The CDR3 totals 13 residues. Trimming left V 4 bases short and J 7 bases short, with 10 bases between. The whole variable domain, remainder taken from reference TRBV27 and TRBJ1-4, is EAQVTQNPRYLITVTGKKLTVTCSQNMNHEYMSWYRQDPGLGLRQIYYSMNVEVTDKGDVPEGYKVSRKEKRNFPLILESPSPNQTSLYFCASSSGRVEKLFFGSGTQLSVL.

The chain is built from TRBV7-2 and TRBJ2-2; weak D call: TRBD2 (5 bases). V was shortened by 3 bases and J by 1 base, with 6 bases between the two germline ends. The CDR3 is made up of 14 amino acids. CDR1 is SGHTA, CDR2 FQGNSA, per germline. This CDR3 reads CASSFAGNTGELFF. DNA for the CDR3: TGTGCCAGCAGCTTCGCGGGGAACACCGGGGAGCTGTTTTTT.

V is TRBV30 and J is TRBJ2-7, with 7 bases aligning to TRBD1. This CDR3 spans 14 amino acids. The trim removed 0 bases at V and 0 bases at J, leaving 2 bases unmatched. Germline CDR1 and CDR2: GTSNPN and SVGIG (reference sequence). Here the CDR3 reads CAWSVGGSSYEQYV. In DNA form, the CDR3 reads TGTGCCTGGAGTGTAGGGGGCAGCTCCTACGAGCAGTACGTC.

This clone was picked up a small number of times. The rearrangement joins TRBV5-4 to TRBJ1-2; D uncertain. Trimming took off 3 bases at V and 8 bases at J, with 23 bases between the two ends. There are 16 residues in the CDR3. Germline V CDR1 and CDR2: SGHNT, YYREEE (reference sequence). The DNA for the CDR3 is TGTGCCAGCAGCTACGATCTGGCAACGCCGGGGAGGGGCTACACCTTC. Encoded protein: CASSYDLATPGRGYTF.

The chain carries TRBV7-8 and TRBJ1-4, with D unresolved. This CDR3 contains 15 residues. Germline values: CDR1 SGHVS, CDR2 FQNEAQ. V shed 0 bases and J shed 7 bases, with 12 bases lying between them. CDR3 sequence: CASSLARGMGEKLFF. In DNA form, the CDR3 reads TGTGCCAGCAGCTTAGCGCGTGGAATGGGTGAAAAACTGTTTTTT.

The CDR3 reads CASSLWGHSGNTIYF. Here the CDR3 DNA reads TGTGCCAGCAGCTTATGGGGACACTCTGGAAACACCATATATTTT. This chain joins TRBV13 and TRBJ1-3; possibly TRBD1 for D (6 bases). V lost 2 bases and J lost 0, with 8 bases in between. The length of the CDR3 is 15 residues. Per the germline V gene, CDR1 is PRHDT and CDR2 is FYEKMQ (reference sequence).

This chain joins TRBV14 and TRBJ1-4, with 10 bases fitting TRBD1. Trimming cost V 9 bases and J 2 bases; bases outside gene matches: 3. Germline V lookup: CDR1 SGHDN, CDR2 FVKESK. CDR3 length: 14 amino acids. The CDR3 loop reads CARGTGDTNEKLFF. CDR3 DNA: TGTGCCAGGGGGACAGGGGACACTAATGAAAAACTGTTTTTT.